This T cell receptor beta chain was identified during a study of shared clonotypes between healthy human individuals. Germline loops: CDR1 SGHVS, CDR2 FQNEAQ. CDR3 size: 16 residues. V lost 8 bases, J lost 7 bases, and 15 bases stayed unmatched. Assay: immunoSEQ multiplex PCR; the TCRdb copy retains only in-frame clones and omits some. This sample has some 1 million clones, with roughly 80% found just once. Sequencing was performed on memory CD4+ T cells sorted from blood. Subset denoted: CD45RA-negative fraction. This receptor was obtained from a man aged 18 to 30 in good health. The chain has TRBV7-8 and TRBJ2-1; 9 nucleotides align to TRBD2. CDR3 DNA sequence: TGTGCCAGCTCGATCTTGCCGAGCGGGGGGATAAATGAGCAGTTCTTC. Amino acid sequence: CASSILPSGGINEQFF.